This TCR beta chain was obtained from a study of response to subunit inactivated influenza vaccine. Germline V gene data show CDR1 as DFQATT and CDR2 as SNEGSKA (reference sequence). V shed 0 bases and J shed 4 bases, with 14 bases lying between them. This CDR3 is 15 amino acids long. This clonotype was picked up a small number of times. TCRdb reanalysed the RT-PCR reads using MiXCR and keeps one entry per CDR3 protein. The data hold roughly 550,000 distinct CDR3 sequences, with approximately 24% observed a single time. These data were also filed under a second study, of T cells expressing NK-cell markers. That study adds: 5'RACE template switching with UMIs generated TCR beta cDNA. Beta-chain profiling covered CD3+CD56+NKG2C+, CD3+CD56+NKG2C- and CD3+CD56-NKG2C+ sorted subsets.

Sequenced here: CD4+ T cells sorted from PBMCs, sampled 11 to 12 days after vaccination. The TCR originated in a man aged 50-59 years who received an inactivated influenza vaccine. V is TRBV20-1 and J is TRBJ2-3; weak D call: TRBD1 (5 bases). DNA of the CDR3: TGCAGTGCTAGAGATAGCCTAAAAGGGGCAGATACGCAGTATTTT. This gives the protein CSARDSLKGADTQYF.